What follows is one TCR beta chain and its context. What it recognizes is unknown. Samples were assayed with immunoSEQ v3.0 at survey level. TCRdb's copy holds only in-frame clones and misses some; the assay was immunoSEQ multiplex PCR. The sample contains over 30,000 clones, around 97% of which appear only once. This sample is part of a study of long-term antiretroviral therapy in people with HIV. General study points: Blood sampling spanned 2004 to 2017, possibly under older ART regimens. HIV repertoires showed narrower CDR3 length ranges than controls.

The sequence derives from a man aged 30 to 39 with HIV. The sequencing here drew on unsorted PBMCs, taken 6.9 years after starting antiretroviral therapy.

The CDR3 DNA is TGTGCCAGCAGCCAAGTAGCGGGAGGAGGGAATGAGCAGTTCTTC. Its translation: CASSQVAGGGNEQFF. The V call is TRBV14, the J call TRBJ2-1; TRBD2 aligns across 10 bases. In germline, CDR1 is SGHDN, CDR2 FVKESK. CDR3 length: 15 amino acids. The J segment lost 7 bases and the V segment lost 1 base, leaving 4 bases of the junction unmatched.